This TCR beta chain is from a study of metastatic and nonmetastatic thyroid tumors. Study-wide context: Blood and tumor or nodule tissue repertoires from malignant and benign thyroid patients were compared.

This clone was observed at least ten times. At the DNA level, this CDR3 is encoded by other sequences in the same sample as well. Until they underwent thyroid surgery, no patient had received any treatment. The CDR3 is 14 amino acids. J gave up 5 bases and V 5 bases, and 1 base lay outside the gene matches. Germline V gene data show CDR1 as SNHLY and CDR2 as FYNNEI. The authors' processing: Clinicopathological groups differed in CDR3, with these differences serving to build a distant-metastasis classifier for papillary thyroid cancer. Using MiXCR, TCRdb re-called clones from the PCR reads. The V and J calls shown here were made by TCRdb, not taken from the authors' results. This sample yields about 28,000 clones, of which roughly 15% are seen a single time; 4% to 5.5% belongs to the top ten.

This TCR was sampled from a female donor with papillary thyroid cancer or a benign thyroid nodule (not recorded which). Some clones in this sample may be carry-over from other donors' samples. Sequenced material: blood. This chain uses TRBV2 with TRBJ2-1, with TRBD2 matching 12 bases. In nucleotides, the CDR3 is TGTGCCAGCAGTCGGACTAGCGGGAACAATGAGCAGTTCTTC. Translating it yields CASSRTSGNNEQFF.